This is a list of T cell receptor beta chains from one sample in a study of blood T cell repertoires in COVID-19. TCRdb's copy holds only in-frame clones and misses some; the assay was immunoSEQ multiplex PCR. This table has 300,000 to 400,000 clones, around 86% appearing once. The specimen sequenced was peripheral blood. These receptors were collected from a woman aged 45-59 years with COVID-19, enrolled during active disease. Both conserved end residues are part of each CDR3. Fields, in order: V gene, J gene, clone size, D gene, CDR3 protein, CDR3 DNA. A D gene is named only where the DNA matches it firmly. Size is stated for part of the rows, as once, few or many counts, or as a class when the clone is expanded.

TRBV10-3	TRBJ2-1	.	.	CAISDIRSSYNEQFF	TGTGCCATCAGTGACATTCGGAGCTCCTACAATGAGCAGTTCTTC
TRBV21-1	TRBJ2-5	once	.	CAPLRRGGSNQETQYF	TGTGCCCCCCTCAGGCGGGGCGGGAGTAACCAAGAGACCCAGTACTTC
TRBV27	TRBJ1-5	.	TRBD1	CASSPSGQGYQPQHF	TGTGCCAGCAGCCCCTCGGGACAGGGGTATCAGCCCCAGCATTTT
TRBV6-2/TRBV6-3	TRBJ1-4	.	.	CASSFSTNEKLFF	TGTGCCAGCAGTTTCTCAACTAATGAAAAACTGTTTTTT
TRBV6-5	TRBJ1-2	.	TRBD1	CASRGSDRVAGYTF	TGTGCCAGCAGGGGATCGGACAGGGTCGCTGGCTACACCTTC
TRBV19	TRBJ2-3	.	.	CASRSSQTSTDTQYF	TGTGCCAGTAGATCTTCTCAAACTAGCACAGATACGCAGTATTTT
TRBV11-2	TRBJ1-6	.	.	CASSLTGATSPLHF	TGTGCCAGCAGCTTAACGGGAGCAACTTCACCCCTCCACTTT
TRBV2	TRBJ1-2	.	TRBD1	CASSESGTDPYGYTF	TGTGCCAGCAGTGAGTCTGGGACAGATCCCTATGGCTACACCTTC
TRBV5-1	TRBJ2-3	.	.	CASSFGRISTDTQYF	TGCGCCAGCAGCTTCGGGAGAATAAGCACAGATACGCAGTATTTT
TRBV27	TRBJ1-2	.	.	CASSPLDSNYGYTF	TGTGCCAGCAGTCCTTTAGACAGTAACTATGGCTACACCTTC
TRBV19	TRBJ2-7	.	TRBD1	CASSLRQGYYEQYF	TGTGCCAGTAGCCTGAGACAGGGATACTACGAGCAGTACTTC
TRBV30	TRBJ1-1	.	.	CAWRRQNPYTNTEAFF	TGTGCCTGGAGGAGACAGAACCCTTATACGAACACTGAAGCTTTCTTT
TRBV12-3/TRBV12-4	TRBJ2-7	.	.	CASSPRLAYEQYF	TGTGCCAGCAGTCCTCGACTAGCCTACGAGCAGTACTTC
TRBV7-3	TRBJ1-5	.	TRBD1	CASSLEGGRQPQHF	TGTGCCAGCAGCTTAGAAGGGGGCAGACAGCCCCAGCATTTT
TRBV2	TRBJ1-1	.	.	CASSFGGAGGTEAFF	TGTGCCAGCAGTTTCGGAGGGGCGGGGGGCACTGAAGCTTTCTTT
TRBV9	TRBJ1-2	.	.	CASSVFAGAPDGYTF	TGTGCCAGCAGCGTCTTCGCAGGGGCCCCTGACGGCTACACCTTC
TRBV30	TRBJ1-6	.	TRBD1	CAWSRTGMGSPLHF	TGTGCCTGGAGTCGGACAGGAATGGGGTCACCCCTCCACTTT
TRBV10-3	TRBJ1-5	few	TRBD1	CAISNRGLGNQPQHF	TGTGCCATCAGTAACAGGGGGCTGGGCAATCAGCCCCAGCATTTT
TRBV29-1	TRBJ1-1	.	.	CSVESLTRTEAFF	TGCAGCGTTGAATCCCTGACTCGGACTGAAGCTTTCTTT
TRBV19	TRBJ2-5	.	.	CASSITGELQETQYF	TGTGCCAGTAGTATCACCGGGGAACTCCAAGAGACCCAGTACTTC
TRBV5-6	TRBJ1-2	.	TRBD1	CASSLWGQGNYGYTF	TGTGCCAGCAGCTTGTGGGGACAGGGTAACTATGGCTACACCTTC
TRBV2	TRBJ2-7	.	.	CASTSQGWGYEQYF	TGTGCCAGCACCTCGCAGGGATGGGGATACGAGCAGTACTTC
TRBV5-1	TRBJ1-3	.	TRBD1	CASSLGTGGRGNTIYF	TGCGCCAGCAGCTTAGGGACAGGGGGCCGTGGAAACACCATATATTTT
TRBV7-2	TRBJ1-2	once	.	CASSLVLGGYGYTF	TGTGCCAGCAGCTTAGTTCTGGGGGGCTATGGCTACACCTTC
TRBV7-3	TRBJ2-7	many	TRBD1	CASSHRDRGLGQYF	TGTGCCAGCAGTCACCGGGACAGGGGGCTAGGGCAGTACTTC
TRBV2	TRBJ1-1	.	.	CASSYTTGNTEAFF	TGTGCCAGCAGTTATACGACAGGGAACACTGAAGCTTTCTTT
TRBV19	TRBJ1-1	.	.	CASSIVGGRAVNTEAFF	TGTGCCAGTAGTATAGTAGGCGGCAGGGCGGTGAACACTGAAGCTTTCTTT
TRBV21-1	TRBJ1-2	.	.	CASSSNYRVPFNYGYTF	TGTGCCAGCAGCTCTAATTACAGGGTCCCTTTTAACTATGGCTACACCTTC
TRBV12-5	TRBJ2-7	.	.	CASGAQGDLGRQYF	TGTGCTAGTGGAGCCCAGGGGGACTTGGGGCGGCAGTACTTC
TRBV2	TRBJ2-2	.	.	CASSGPGAPNTGELFF	TGTGCCAGCAGTGGCCCGGGAGCCCCGAACACCGGGGAGCTGTTTTTT
TRBV13	TRBJ1-1	once	.	CASSPRGVSEAFF	TGTGCCAGCAGCCCCCGGGGGGTCTCTGAAGCTTTCTTT
TRBV11-2	TRBJ2-1	.	.	CASSLGLSSYNEQFF	TGTGCCAGCAGCTTAGGGTTGAGCTCCTACAATGAGCAGTTCTTC
TRBV7-9	TRBJ2-5	.	TRBD1	CASSLGDRGFLETQYF	TGTGCCAGCAGCTTAGGGGACAGGGGATTTCTAGAGACCCAGTACTTC
TRBV19	TRBJ2-4	.	TRBD1	CASSPGTGAPKNIQYF	TGTGCCAGTAGTCCCGGGACAGGGGCGCCCAAAAACATTCAGTACTTC
TRBV7-9	TRBJ1-1	.	.	CASSFRGMGGAFF	TGTGCCAGCAGCTTTAGGGGCATGGGCGGAGCTTTCTTT
TRBV27	TRBJ2-7	.	.	CASSSGTQYEQYF	TGTGCCAGCAGCTCCGGGACACAATACGAGCAGTACTTC
TRBV11-1	TRBJ1-6	.	TRBD1	CASTRDRNNSPLHF	TGTGCCAGCACTCGGGACAGAAATAATTCACCCCTCCACTTT
TRBV6-6	TRBJ2-1	.	TRBD1	CASKGDPGQSYNEQFF	TGTGCCAGCAAAGGGGATCCGGGACAGAGCTACAATGAGCAGTTCTTC
TRBV6-1	TRBJ2-3	.	.	CASSETLASTDTQYF	TGTGCCAGCAGTGAAACCCTAGCAAGCACAGATACGCAGTATTTT
TRBV30	TRBJ1-2	.	TRBD1	CAWTGDHRDSVYGYTF	TGTGCCTGGACCGGCGACCACCGGGACAGCGTCTATGGCTACACCTTC
TRBV11-2	TRBJ2-5	.	TRBD2	CASSLGTGGETQYF	TGTGCCAGCAGCTTAGGGACGGGGGGGGAGACCCAGTACTTC
TRBV7-9	TRBJ2-7	.	TRBD2	CASSLEEGLAGDYEQYF	TGTGCCAGCAGCTTAGAGGAGGGACTAGCGGGAGATTACGAGCAGTACTTC
TRBV5-1	TRBJ2-7	.	TRBD1	CASSGQGYREQYF	TGCGCCAGCAGCGGACAGGGGTATCGGGAGCAGTACTTC
TRBV5-1	TRBJ2-3	.	.	CASSLEGSYASDTQYF	TGCGCCAGCAGCTTGGAAGGGAGTTATGCGTCAGATACGCAGTATTTT
TRBV7-7	TRBJ2-5	.	.	CASSHRGAPQETQYF	TGTGCTAGCAGCCACCGCGGGGCCCCCCAAGAGACCCAGTACTTC
TRBV6-2/TRBV6-3	TRBJ2-3	.	TRBD1	CASSYRTGGSTDTQYF	TGTGCCAGCAGTTACCGGACAGGGGGGAGCACAGATACGCAGTATTTT
TRBV7-9	TRBJ1-6	few	.	CASTWTENSPLHF	TGTGCCAGCACCTGGACAGAAAATTCACCCCTCCACTTT
TRBV4-1	TRBJ2-5	.	.	CASSHRVQETQYF	TGCGCCAGCAGCCACCGGGTCCAAGAGACCCAGTACTTC